These T cell receptor beta chains were read from a single sample in a study of vaccination effects on CD4 cells after COVID-19. The data were produced by immunoSEQ multiplex PCR, yet TCRdb's version contains in-frame clones alone and is incomplete. The table lists around 37,000 clones, 73% of them singletons, with 30% to 40% in the top ten. Antigen specificity for these receptors is unknown. The input for sequencing was CD4+ T cells from PBMCs cultured with a peptide pool, taken before COVID-19 vaccination. The origin of the receptors is a human donor who had a prior SARS-CoV-2 infection. The CDR3 runs from the conserved cysteine through the conserved F or W. A D gene is named only where the DNA matches it firmly. Some rows have no size entry. The others give once, few or many, or a class for an expanded clone.

>NA|TRBJ2-1|TRBD2|TRBV10-3
TGTGCCATCAAACCGACTAGCGGGCCCAATGAGCAGTTCTTC
CAIKPTSGPNEQFF
>NA|TRBJ2-2|NA|TRBV5-4
TGTGCCAGCAGCTTGGGGAGGGACACCGGGGAGCTGTTTTTT
CASSLGRDTGELFF
>NA|TRBJ2-7|NA|TRBV3-1/TRBV3-2
TGTGCCAGCAGCCAAGGGCCAGGCGTCTACGAGCAGTACTTC
CASSQGPGVYEQYF
>NA|TRBJ2-1|NA|TRBV11-2
TGTGCCAGCAGCTTAGTCCCCCTTTCCAATGAGCAGTTCTTC
CASSLVPLSNEQFF
>NA|TRBJ1-1|NA|TRBV7-8
TGTGCCAGCAGCTTAGTTTGGGGCCCTCAGGGCACTGAAGCTTTCTTT
CASSLVWGPQGTEAFF
>NA|TRBJ2-7|TRBD1|TRBV28
TGTGCCAGCAGGTTACAGGGGTTCTACGAGCAGTACTTC
CASRLQGFYEQYF
>NA|TRBJ2-3|NA|TRBV5-4
TGTGCCAGCAGAGGTTACAACACAGATACGCAGTATTTT
CASRGYNTDTQYF
>once|TRBJ2-5|NA|TRBV15
TGTGCCACCAGCAGAGATCGAGAGACCCAGTACTTC
CATSRDRETQYF
>once|TRBJ2-7|NA|TRBV6-2/TRBV6-3
TGTGCCAGCAGTGACAGGAGGTACGATACGGACGAGCAGTACTTC
CASSDRRYDTDEQYF
>NA|TRBJ2-3|NA|TRBV18
TGTGCCAGCTCTCAGGGGTTTTTTAGCACAGATACGCAGTATTTT
CASSQGFFSTDTQYF
>NA|TRBJ1-2|NA|TRBV12-5
TGTGCTAGTGCCCTTTCGGGGAGGGCTAACTATGGCTACACCTTC
CASALSGRANYGYTF
>few|TRBJ2-3|TRBD2|TRBV6-5
TGTGCCAGCCGAACTAGCGGGGTTCGGGATACGCAGTATTTT
CASRTSGVRDTQYF
>NA|TRBJ2-3|TRBD2|TRBV24-1
TGTGCCACCAGTGATTGGCGAGCTAGCGGCGCGCTCACAGATACGCAGTATTTT
CATSDWRASGALTDTQYF
>once|TRBJ2-2|NA|TRBV11-3
TGTGCCAGCAGCTTAGCAGGAGTCTGGGGGGCGATCACCGGGGAGCTGTTTTTT
CASSLAGVWGAITGELFF
>few|TRBJ2-7|NA|TRBV24-1
TGTGCCACCTCGCTCAGGGTCCCCTACGAGCAGTACTTC
CATSLRVPYEQYF
>few|TRBJ2-1|TRBD2|TRBV12-5
TGTGCTAGTGGTTTGGTAGGAGGACTAGCGGGGGATAGTAATGAGCAGTTCTTC
CASGLVGGLAGDSNEQFF
>NA|TRBJ2-7|NA|TRBV12-3/TRBV12-4
TGTGCCAGCAGTTTGCAGGGGTACGAGCAGTACTTC
CASSLQGYEQYF
>once|TRBJ1-1|NA|TRBV7-2
TGTGCCAGCAGCTTAGCCGGGGGGGCGGACACTGAAGCTTTCTTT
CASSLAGGADTEAFF
>NA|TRBJ1-5|NA|TRBV7-8
TGTGCCAGCAGCTTAGACGGGAATCAGCCCCAGCATTTT
CASSLDGNQPQHF
>few|TRBJ1-2|NA|TRBV12-5
TGTGCTAGTGGTTTGGCAGCGAGGGAGGGCTATGGCTACACCTTC
CASGLAAREGYGYTF
>NA|TRBJ2-1|TRBD2|TRBV9
TGTGCCAGCAGCGTAATCGGGACTAGCGGGGGGGAGCAGTTCTTC
CASSVIGTSGGEQFF
>NA|TRBJ2-2|NA|TRBV2
TGTGCCAGCAGTGACGAACAGGTGAACACCGGGGAGCTGTTTTTT
CASSDEQVNTGELFF
>NA|TRBJ2-7|TRBD2|TRBV6-6
TGTGCCAGCAGTCGGACTAGCGGACCTAGGAGCTCCTACGAGCAGTACTTC
CASSRTSGPRSSYEQYF
>NA|TRBJ2-1|TRBD2|TRBV4-3
TGCGCCAGCAGCCGGGAGTTGACTAGCGGGAGCTCCTACAATGAGCAGTTCTTC
CASSRELTSGSSYNEQFF
>few|TRBJ1-1|NA|TRBV3-1/TRBV3-2
TGTGCCAGCAGCCCACAGGGACACAAAGCTTTCTTT
CASSPQGHKAFF
>NA|TRBJ2-6|NA|TRBV9
TGTGCCAGCAGCGTAGCTAACCCTGGGGCCAACGTCCTGACTTTC
CASSVANPGANVLTF
>NA|TRBJ2-5|NA|TRBV30
TGTGCCTGGGGCAGACAAAGGGAGACCCAGTACTTC
CAWGRQRETQYF
>NA|TRBJ1-2|NA|TRBV29-1
TGCAGCGTTGAAGAGGCAGTAGTAGATGGCTACACCTTC
CSVEEAVVDGYTF